This TCR beta chain was recovered during a study of T cell repertoires in MIS-A myocarditis. This clone came up a few times. The data were produced by immunoSEQ multiplex PCR, yet TCRdb's version contains in-frame clones alone and is incomplete. This sample has roughly 10,000 clones, with around 89% found just once. This sequence originates from a man aged 18 to 30 with fulminant myocarditis from multisystem inflammatory syndrome in adults (MIS-A) after COVID-19. The sequenced sample was thoracic lymph node tissue obtained at autopsy.

The CDR3 spells CASSIGGWQPQHF. The CDR3 bases are TGTGCCAGTAGTATAGGAGGGTGGCAGCCCCAGCATTTT. The chain is built from TRBV19 and TRBJ1-5; D not resolved. V dropped 1 base and J dropped 7 bases, with 8 bases sitting between them. The germline V gene encodes CDR1 LNHDA and CDR2 SQIVND (reference sequence). The CDR3 has 13 residues. The variable domain in full, completed from reference TRBV19 and TRBJ1-5, reads DGGITQSPKYLFRKEGQNVTLSCEQNLNHDAMYWYRQDPGQGLRLIYYSQIVNDFQKGDIAEGYSVSREKKESFPLTVTSAQKNPTAFYLCASSIGGWQPQHFGDGTRLSIL.